These T cell receptor beta chains were read from a single sample in a study of T cells in Graves' hyperthyroidism and ophthalmopathy. Via MiXCR, TCRdb re-called the multiplex PCR reads, giving one row per CDR3 protein. The sample holds a few hundred thousand distinct CDR3 sequences, approximately 14% seen once. Sequencing was performed on blood. Receptors originate from a woman between 18 and 29 years old with Graves' hyperthyroidism. Each CDR3 is given with its conserved first and last residue. The D gene is left open where the match is weak. Expanded clones are given a class, and other clones once, few, many or no size at all.

J,D,size,V,CDR3,DNA
TRBJ2-1,-,many,TRBV12-5,CASSPGAISYNEQFF,TGTGCTAGTTCCCCGGGAGCGATCTCCTACAATGAGCAGTTCTTC
TRBJ2-1,TRBD2,-,TRBV28,CASSLLDSGSTDEQFF,TGTGCCAGCAGTTTATTGGATAGCGGGAGTACGGATGAGCAGTTCTTC
TRBJ2-1,TRBD1,-,TRBV28,CASRSPGTGHNEQFF,TGTGCCAGCAGGTCTCCCGGGACAGGGCACAATGAGCAGTTCTTC
TRBJ2-2,TRBD2,many,TRBV20-1,CSAFGLAVNTGELFF,TGCAGTGCTTTCGGACTAGCGGTGAACACCGGGGAGCTGTTTTTT
TRBJ2-7,-,many,TRBV7-9,CASSPVGKTYEQYF,TGTGCCAGCAGCCCAGTGGGCAAAACCTACGAGCAGTACTTC
TRBJ2-1,-,-,TRBV29-1,CLVIPTAHDEQFF,TGCCTCGTGATTCCGACAGCCCACGATGAGCAGTTCTTC
TRBJ1-1,-,many,TRBV18,CASSLTQLNTEAFF,TGTGCCAGCTCACTTACCCAGTTGAACACTGAAGCTTTCTTT
TRBJ1-5,-,-,TRBV4-1,CASSQETAGTDRPQHF,TGCGCCAGCAGCCAAGAAACGGCAGGGACCGACCGGCCCCAGCATTTT
TRBJ1-2,TRBD1,few,TRBV6-1,CASSTDRDGYTF,TGTGCCAGCAGCACTGACAGGGACGGCTACACCTTC
TRBJ1-2,TRBD1,-,TRBV5-8,CASSSGQGIGYGYTF,TGTGCCAGCAGCAGCGGACAGGGGATTGGGTATGGCTACACCTTC
TRBJ2-7,TRBD1,few,TRBV5-5,CASSTIDRGVPYEQYF,TGTGCCAGCAGCACCATTGACAGGGGAGTCCCCTACGAGCAGTACTTC
TRBJ2-3,TRBD2,many,TRBV2,CASSGTSGTAGTDTQYF,TGTGCCAGCAGTGGGACTAGCGGGACGGCTGGCACAGATACGCAGTATTTT
TRBJ2-3,-,-,TRBV15,CATRAPPDTQYF,TGTGCCACCAGGGCCCCTCCAGATACGCAGTATTTT
TRBJ2-1,-,many,TRBV28,CASSLPPATGLQFF,TGTGCCAGCAGTTTACCCCCCGCGACAGGTCTGCAGTTCTTC
TRBJ2-2,-,few,TRBV5-5,CASSLYTGAFAGELFF,TGTGCCAGCAGCTTGTACACGGGGGCCTTCGCCGGGGAGCTGTTTTTT
TRBJ2-2,-,-,TRBV6-1,CASACQGRGNTGELFF,TGTGCCAGCGCATGCCAGGGGAGGGGGAACACCGGGGAGCTGTTTTTT
TRBJ2-1,-,many,TRBV3-1,CASSQGGPGNNEQFF,TGTGCCAGCAGCCAGGGGGGGCCTGGGAACAATGAGCAGTTCTTC
TRBJ1-1,-,many,TRBV24-1,CATSVGGNREAFF,TGTGCCACCAGTGTCGGGGGGAACAGAGAAGCTTTCTTT